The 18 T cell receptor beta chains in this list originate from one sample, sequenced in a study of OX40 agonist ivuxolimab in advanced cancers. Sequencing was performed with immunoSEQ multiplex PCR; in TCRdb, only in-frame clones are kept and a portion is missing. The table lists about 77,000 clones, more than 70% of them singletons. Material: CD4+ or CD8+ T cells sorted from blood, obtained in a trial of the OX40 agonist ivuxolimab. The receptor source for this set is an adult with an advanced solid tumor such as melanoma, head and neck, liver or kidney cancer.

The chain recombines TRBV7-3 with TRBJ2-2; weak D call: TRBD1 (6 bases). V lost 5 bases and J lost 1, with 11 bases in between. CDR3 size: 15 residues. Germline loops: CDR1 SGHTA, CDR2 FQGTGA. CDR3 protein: CASSQVDRNTGELFF. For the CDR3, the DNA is TGTGCCAGCAGCCAAGTGGACAGGAACACCGGGGAGCTGTTTTTT.

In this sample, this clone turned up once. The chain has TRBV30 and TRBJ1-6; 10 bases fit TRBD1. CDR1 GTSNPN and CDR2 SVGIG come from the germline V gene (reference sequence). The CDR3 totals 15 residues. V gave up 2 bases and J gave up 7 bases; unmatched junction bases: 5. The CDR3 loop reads CAWSPGQGFNSPLHF. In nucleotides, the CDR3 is TGTGCCTGGAGTCCGGGACAGGGGTTCAATTCACCCCTCCACTTT.

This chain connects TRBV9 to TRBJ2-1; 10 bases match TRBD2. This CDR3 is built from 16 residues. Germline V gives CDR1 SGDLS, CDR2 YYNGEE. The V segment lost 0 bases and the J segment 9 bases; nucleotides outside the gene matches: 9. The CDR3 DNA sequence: TGTGCCAGCAGCGTAGTCAGAGCGGGGGGGCCGGGTGAGCAGTTCTTC. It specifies CASSVVRAGGPGEQFF.

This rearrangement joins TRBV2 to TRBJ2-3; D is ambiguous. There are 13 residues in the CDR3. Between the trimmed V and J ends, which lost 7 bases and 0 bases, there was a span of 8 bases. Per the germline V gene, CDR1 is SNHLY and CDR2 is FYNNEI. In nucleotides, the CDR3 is TGTGCCAGCACCTACAGTAGCACAGATACGCAGTATTTT. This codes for CASTYSSTDTQYF.

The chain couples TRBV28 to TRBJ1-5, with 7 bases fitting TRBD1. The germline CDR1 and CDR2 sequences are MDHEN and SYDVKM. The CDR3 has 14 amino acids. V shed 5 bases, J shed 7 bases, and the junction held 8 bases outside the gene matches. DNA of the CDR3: TGTGCCAGCAGTAAAGACAGGGAAGGACAGCCCCAGCATTTT. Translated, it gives CASSKDREGQPQHF.

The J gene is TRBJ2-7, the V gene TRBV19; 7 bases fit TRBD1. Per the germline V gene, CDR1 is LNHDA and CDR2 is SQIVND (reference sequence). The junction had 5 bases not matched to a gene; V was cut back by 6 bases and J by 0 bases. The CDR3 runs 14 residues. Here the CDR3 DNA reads TGTGCCAGTAGCCGAGGGACAGCCTCCTACGAGCAGTACTTC. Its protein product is CASSRGTASYEQYF.

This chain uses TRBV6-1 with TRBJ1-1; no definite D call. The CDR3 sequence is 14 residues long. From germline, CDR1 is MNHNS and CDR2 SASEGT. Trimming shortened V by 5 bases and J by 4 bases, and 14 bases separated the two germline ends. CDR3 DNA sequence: TGTGCCAGCAGTCTAAACACCGAGGGCACTGAAGCTTTCTTT. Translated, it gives CASSLNTEGTEAFF.

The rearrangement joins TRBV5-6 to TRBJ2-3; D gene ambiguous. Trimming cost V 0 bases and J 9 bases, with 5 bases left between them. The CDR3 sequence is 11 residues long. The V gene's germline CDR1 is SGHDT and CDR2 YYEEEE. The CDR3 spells CASSLALTQYF. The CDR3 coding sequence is TGTGCCAGCAGCTTGGCCCTCACGCAGTATTTT. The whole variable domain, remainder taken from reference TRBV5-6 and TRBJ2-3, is DAGVTQSPTHLIKTRGQQVTLRCSPKSGHDTVSWYQQALGQGPQFIFQYYEEEERQRGNFPDRFSGHQFPNYSSELNVNALLLGDSALYLCASSLALTQYFGPGTRLTVL.

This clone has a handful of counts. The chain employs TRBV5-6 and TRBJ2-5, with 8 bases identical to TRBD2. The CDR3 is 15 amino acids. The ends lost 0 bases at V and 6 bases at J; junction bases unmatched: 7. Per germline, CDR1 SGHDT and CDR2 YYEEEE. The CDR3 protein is CASSLAGGATKTQYF. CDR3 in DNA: TGTGCCAGCAGCTTGGCCGGGGGGGCTACAAAGACCCAGTACTTC.

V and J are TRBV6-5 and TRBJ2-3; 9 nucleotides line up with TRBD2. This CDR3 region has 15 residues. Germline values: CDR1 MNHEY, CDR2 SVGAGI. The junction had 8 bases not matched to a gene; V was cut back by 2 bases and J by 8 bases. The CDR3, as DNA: TGTGCCAGCAGTTACCGCGGGGGGGGGCAGGTTACGCAGTATTTT. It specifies CASSYRGGGQVTQYF.

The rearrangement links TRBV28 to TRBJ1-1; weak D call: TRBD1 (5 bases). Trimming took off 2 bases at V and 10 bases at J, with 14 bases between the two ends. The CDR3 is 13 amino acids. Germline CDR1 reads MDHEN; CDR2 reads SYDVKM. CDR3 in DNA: TGTGCCAGCAGTTTACGATCGCCAGGGCGAGCTTTCTTT. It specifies CASSLRSPGRAFF.

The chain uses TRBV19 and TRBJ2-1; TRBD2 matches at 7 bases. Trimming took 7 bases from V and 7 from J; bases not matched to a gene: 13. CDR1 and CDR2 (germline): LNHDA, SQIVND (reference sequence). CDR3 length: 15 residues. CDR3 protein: CASTPGSGKGNEQFF. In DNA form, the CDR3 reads TGTGCCAGTACCCCGGGGAGCGGGAAGGGAAATGAGCAGTTCTTC.

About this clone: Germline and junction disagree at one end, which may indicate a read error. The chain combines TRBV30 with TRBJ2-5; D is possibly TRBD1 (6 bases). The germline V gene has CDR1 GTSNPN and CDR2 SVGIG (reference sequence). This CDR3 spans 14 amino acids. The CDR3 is CAWSVQGTLSVGHF. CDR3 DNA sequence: TGTGCCTGGAGTGTACAAGGGACATTAAGTGTCGGGCACTTC.

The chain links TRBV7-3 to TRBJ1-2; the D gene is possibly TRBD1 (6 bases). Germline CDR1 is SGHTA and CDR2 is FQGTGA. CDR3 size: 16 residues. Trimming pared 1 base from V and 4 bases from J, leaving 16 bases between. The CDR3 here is CASSLNPSTGLYGYTF. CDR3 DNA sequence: TGTGCCAGCAGCTTAAATCCTTCGACAGGCCTCTATGGCTACACCTTC. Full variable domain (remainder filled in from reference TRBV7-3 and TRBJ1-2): GAGVSQTPSNKVTEKGKYVELRCDPISGHTALYWYRQSLGQGPEFLIYFQGTGAADDSGLPNDRFFAVRPEGSVSTLKIQRTERGDSAVYLCASSLNPSTGLYGYTFGSGTRLTVV.

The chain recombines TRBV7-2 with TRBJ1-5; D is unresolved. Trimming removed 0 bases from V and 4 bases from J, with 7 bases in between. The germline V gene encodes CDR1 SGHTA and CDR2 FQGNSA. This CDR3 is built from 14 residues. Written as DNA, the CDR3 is TGTGCCAGCAGCTTAGCGTTGGGTAATCAGCCCCAGCATTTT. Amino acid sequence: CASSLALGNQPQHF. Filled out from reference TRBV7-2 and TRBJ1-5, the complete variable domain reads GAGVSQSPSNKVTEKGKDVELRCDPISGHTALYWYRQSLGQGLEFLIYFQGNSAPDKSGLPSDRFSAERTGGSVSTLTIQRTQQEDSAVYLCASSLALGNQPQHFGDGTRLSIL.

Here the CDR3 DNA reads TGCGCCAGCAGCTTATCAACAGGGTTAGGTTTCGGTGAGCAGTTCTTC. Translation: CASSLSTGLGFGEQFF. The chain couples TRBV5-1 to TRBJ2-1; TRBD1 might be the D (6 bases). The CDR3 length is 16 residues. The ends were cut back, 2 bases at V and 9 bases at J, with 21 bases in the middle. Germline V gene lookup returns CDR1 SGHRS and CDR2 YFSETQ.

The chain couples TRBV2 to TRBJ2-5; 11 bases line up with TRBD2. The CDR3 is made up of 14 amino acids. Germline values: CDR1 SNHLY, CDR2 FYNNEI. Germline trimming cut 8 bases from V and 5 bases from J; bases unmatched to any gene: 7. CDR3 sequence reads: CASLSGGAAETQYF. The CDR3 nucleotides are TGTGCCAGCCTTAGCGGGGGGGCAGCGGAGACCCAGTACTTC.

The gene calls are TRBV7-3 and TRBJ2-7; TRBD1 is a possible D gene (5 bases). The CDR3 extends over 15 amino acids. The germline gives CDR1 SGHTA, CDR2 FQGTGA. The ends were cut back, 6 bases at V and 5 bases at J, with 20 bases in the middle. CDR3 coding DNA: TGTGCCAGCAGTTTGAATGGGCAGGGTAGTCACGAGCAGTACTTC. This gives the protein CASSLNGQGSHEQYF.